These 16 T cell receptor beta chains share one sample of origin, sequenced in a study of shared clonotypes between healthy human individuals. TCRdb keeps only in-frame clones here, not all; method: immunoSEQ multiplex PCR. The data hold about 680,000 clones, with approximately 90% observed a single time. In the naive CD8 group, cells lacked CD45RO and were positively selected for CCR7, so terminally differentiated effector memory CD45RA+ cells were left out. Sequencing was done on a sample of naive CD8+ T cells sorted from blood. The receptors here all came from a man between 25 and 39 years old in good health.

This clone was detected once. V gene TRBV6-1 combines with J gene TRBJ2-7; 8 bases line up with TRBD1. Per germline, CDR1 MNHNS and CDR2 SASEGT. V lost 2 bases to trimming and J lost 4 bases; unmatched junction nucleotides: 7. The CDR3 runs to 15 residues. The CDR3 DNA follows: TGTGCCAGCAGTGAACCTGGGACAGGAGATTACGAGCAGTACTTC. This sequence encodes CASSEPGTGDYEQYF.

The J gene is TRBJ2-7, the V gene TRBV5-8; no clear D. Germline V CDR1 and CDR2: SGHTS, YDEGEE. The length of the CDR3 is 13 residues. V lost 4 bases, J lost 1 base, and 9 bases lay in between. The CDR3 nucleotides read TGTGCCAGCAGCCCGGTAGTGTCCTACGAGCAGTACTTC. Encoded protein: CASSPVVSYEQYF.

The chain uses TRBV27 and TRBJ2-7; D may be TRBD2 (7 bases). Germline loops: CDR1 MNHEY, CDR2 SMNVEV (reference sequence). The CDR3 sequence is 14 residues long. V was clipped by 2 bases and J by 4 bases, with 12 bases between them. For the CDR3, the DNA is TGTGCCAGCAGTTTAGGGGGGGCGCCTTACGAGCAGTACTTC. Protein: CASSLGGAPYEQYF.

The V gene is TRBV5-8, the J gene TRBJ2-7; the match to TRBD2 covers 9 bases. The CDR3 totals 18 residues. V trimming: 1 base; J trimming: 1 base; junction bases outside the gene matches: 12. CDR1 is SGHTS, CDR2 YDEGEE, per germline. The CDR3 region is CASSLLSGSQLGSYEQYF. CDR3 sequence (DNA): TGTGCCAGCAGCTTGCTTAGCGGGAGCCAGTTAGGGTCCTACGAGCAGTACTTC.

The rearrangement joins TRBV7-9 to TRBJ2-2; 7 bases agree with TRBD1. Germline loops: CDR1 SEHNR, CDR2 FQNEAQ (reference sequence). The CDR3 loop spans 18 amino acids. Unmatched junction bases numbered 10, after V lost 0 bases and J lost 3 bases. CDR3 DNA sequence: TGTGCCAGCAGCTTAGCCCCGAAGGGGGCTCGATACACCGGGGAGCTGTTTTTT. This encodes CASSLAPKGARYTGELFF. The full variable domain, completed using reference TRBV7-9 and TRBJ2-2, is DTGVSQNPRHKITKRGQNVTFRCDPISEHNRLYWYRQTLGQGPEFLTYFQNEAQLEKSRLLSDRFSAERPKGSFSTLEIQRTEQGDSAMYLCASSLAPKGARYTGELFFGEGSRLTVL.

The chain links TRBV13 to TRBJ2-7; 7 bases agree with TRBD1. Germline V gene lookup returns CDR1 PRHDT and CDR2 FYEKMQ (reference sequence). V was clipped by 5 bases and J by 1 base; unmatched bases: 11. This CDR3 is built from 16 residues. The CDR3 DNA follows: TGTGCCAGCAGCCCCCGTCGTGGACAGGTTTCCTACGAGCAGTACTTC. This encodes CASSPRRGQVSYEQYF.

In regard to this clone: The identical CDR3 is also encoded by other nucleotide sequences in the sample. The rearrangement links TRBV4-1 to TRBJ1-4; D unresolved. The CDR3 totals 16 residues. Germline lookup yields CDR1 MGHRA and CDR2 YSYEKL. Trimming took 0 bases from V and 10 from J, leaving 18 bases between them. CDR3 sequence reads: CASSQDREGWEVKLFF. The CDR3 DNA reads TGCGCCAGCAGCCAAGATCGGGAGGGCTGGGAAGTAAAACTGTTTTTT.

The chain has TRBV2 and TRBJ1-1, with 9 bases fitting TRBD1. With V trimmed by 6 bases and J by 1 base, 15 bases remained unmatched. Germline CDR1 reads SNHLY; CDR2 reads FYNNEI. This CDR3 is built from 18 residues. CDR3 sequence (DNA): TGTGCCAGCAGCGGCTCAGGACAGGGGCCGGGGAGGAACACTGAAGCTTTCTTT. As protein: CASSGSGQGPGRNTEAFF.

This CDR3 reads CASSQRGAPVSYEQYF. The CDR3 bases are TGTGCCAGCAGCCAGAGAGGGGCACCCGTCTCCTACGAGCAGTACTTC. The chain employs TRBV27 and TRBJ2-7; TRBD1 or TRBD2 may be the D gene (5 bases each). The V gene lost 6 bases and the J gene lost 0 bases, with 18 bases spanning the gap. The CDR3 length is 16 residues. Germline CDR1 reads MNHEY; CDR2 reads SMNVEV (reference sequence).

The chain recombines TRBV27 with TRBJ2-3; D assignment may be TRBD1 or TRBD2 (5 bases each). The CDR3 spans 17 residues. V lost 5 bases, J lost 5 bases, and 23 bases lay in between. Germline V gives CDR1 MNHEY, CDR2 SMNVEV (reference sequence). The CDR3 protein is CASSLGPGPPMGDTQYF. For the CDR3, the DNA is TGTGCCAGCAGTCTCGGACCGGGGCCCCCAATGGGAGATACGCAGTATTTT.

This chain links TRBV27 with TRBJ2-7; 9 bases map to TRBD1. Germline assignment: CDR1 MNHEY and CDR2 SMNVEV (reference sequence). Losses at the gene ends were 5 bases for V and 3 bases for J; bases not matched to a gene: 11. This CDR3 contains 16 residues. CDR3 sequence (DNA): TGTGCCAGCAGTCCATGGGGAGGGGGACAGGGCTACGAGCAGTACTTC. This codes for CASSPWGGGQGYEQYF.

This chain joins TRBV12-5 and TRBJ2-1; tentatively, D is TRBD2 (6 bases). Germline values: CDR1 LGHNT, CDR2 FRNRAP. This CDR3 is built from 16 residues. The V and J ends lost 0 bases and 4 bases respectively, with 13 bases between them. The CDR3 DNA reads TGTGCTAGTGGTTTGGTATTGGCTAGCGAGTACAATGAGCAGTTCTTC. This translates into CASGLVLASEYNEQFF.

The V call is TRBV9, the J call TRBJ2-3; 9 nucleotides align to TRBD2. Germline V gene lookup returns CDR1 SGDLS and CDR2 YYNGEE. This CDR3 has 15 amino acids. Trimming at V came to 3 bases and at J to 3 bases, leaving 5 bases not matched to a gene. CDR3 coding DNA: TGTGCCAGCAGCGAGATAGCGGGAGTGACAGATACGCAGTATTTT. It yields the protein CASSEIAGVTDTQYF.

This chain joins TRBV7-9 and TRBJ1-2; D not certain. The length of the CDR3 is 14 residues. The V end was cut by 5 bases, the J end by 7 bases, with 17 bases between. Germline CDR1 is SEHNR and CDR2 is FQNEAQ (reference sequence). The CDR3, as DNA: TGTGCCAGCAGCCCCCGGACCGACGACGGTGGCTACACCTTC. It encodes CASSPRTDDGGYTF.

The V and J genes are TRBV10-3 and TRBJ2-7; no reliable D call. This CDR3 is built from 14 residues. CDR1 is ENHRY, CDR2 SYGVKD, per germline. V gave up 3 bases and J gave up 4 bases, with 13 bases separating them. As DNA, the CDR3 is TGTGCCATCAGTGAAGAACTCCGCGTATACGAGCAGTACTTC. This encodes CAISEELRVYEQYF.

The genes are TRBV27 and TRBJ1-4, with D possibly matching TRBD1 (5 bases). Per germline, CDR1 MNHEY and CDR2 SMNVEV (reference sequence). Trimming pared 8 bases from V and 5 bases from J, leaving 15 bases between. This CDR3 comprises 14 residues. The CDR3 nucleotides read TGTGCCAGCGGGGCCTGGGGAGCAAATGAAAAACTGTTTTTT. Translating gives CASGAWGANEKLFF.